This TCR beta chain was documented in a study of CD8 T cells in Susac syndrome. Across the study: Sequenced Susac syndrome patients included 5 or 6 with clinically active disease and 8 or 9 in remission.

A note on this clonotype: What it binds is not known.

Reverse transcription used about 0.45 to 1 ug RNA and random hexamers. TCRdb fed the immunoSEQ multiplex PCR reads into MiXCR, producing one record per CDR3 protein. Seen here are 150,000 to 200,000 distinct CDR3 sequences, around 96% observed once, and the top ten hold about 0.12%. General observations from the study: As acknowledged by the study, its TCR sequencing and HLA analysis included a relatively small number of individuals.

As judged by recently defined diagnostic criteria, patients with Susac syndrome had definite or probable disease. The germline gives CDR1 MNHEY, CDR2 SMNVEV (reference sequence). The CDR3 runs to 15 residues. Trimming at V came to 5 bases and at J to 5 bases, leaving 10 bases not matched to a gene. The sequence was collected from a human donor with Susac syndrome. Sequenced material: CD4+ T cells from PBMCs. The V and J genes are TRBV27 and TRBJ2-7; 9 positions agree with TRBD1. The CDR3 loop reads CASSATGGVPHEQYV. CDR3 DNA sequence: TGTGCCAGCAGTGCAACAGGGGGCGTCCCTCACGAGCAGTACGTC.